Detailed here is one TCR beta chain. The CDR3 has 19 amino acids. Germline lookup yields CDR1 LGHNA and CDR2 YNFKEQ. The sample is drawn from a study of T cells expressing NK-cell markers. UMIs were included in TCR beta cDNA generated by 5'RACE template switching. TCRdb re-analyzed the 5' RACE reads; it lists each CDR3 protein once, without DNA. The sample holds 400,000 to 450,000 distinct CDR3 sequences. The J gene is TRBJ2-3, the V gene TRBV4-2; lacking DNA, the TRBD2 call made by TCRdb goes unchecked. Sequencing input: blood T cells: a sorted CD56 or NKG2C T cell subset, CD4+ or CD8+ T cells, or bulk PBMC T cells (not recorded which). The TCR was taken from a woman between 18 and 75 years old in good health. The CDR3 reads CASSQGLAGVPGSTDTQYF.